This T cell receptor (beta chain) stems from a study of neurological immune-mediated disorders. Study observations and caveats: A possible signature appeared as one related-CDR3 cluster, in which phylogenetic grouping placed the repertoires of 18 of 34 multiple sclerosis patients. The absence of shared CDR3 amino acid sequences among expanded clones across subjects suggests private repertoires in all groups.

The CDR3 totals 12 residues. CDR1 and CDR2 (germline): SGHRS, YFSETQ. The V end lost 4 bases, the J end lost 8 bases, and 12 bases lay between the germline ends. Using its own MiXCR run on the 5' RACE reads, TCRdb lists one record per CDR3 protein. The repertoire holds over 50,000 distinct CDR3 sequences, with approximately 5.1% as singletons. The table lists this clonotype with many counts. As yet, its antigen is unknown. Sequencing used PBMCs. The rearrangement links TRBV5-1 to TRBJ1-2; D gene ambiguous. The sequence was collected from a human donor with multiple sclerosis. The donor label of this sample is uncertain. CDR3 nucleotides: TGCGCCAGCAGCCCCAATAAGAGCGGCTACACCTTC. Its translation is CASSPNKSGYTF.